This T cell receptor beta chain was identified in a study of blood T cell repertoires in COVID-19 (dated by TCRdb to the early 2020s). Study-wide context: The collaborator samples originated in the United States, Italy and Spain and spanned the acute and convalescent phases of COVID-19. Nearly every sample came with metadata listing a de-identified subject ID, COVID-19 status, age in years and sex. Where available, HLA class I and class II types were obtained from metadata supplied by the sample provider rather than from assay-based typing. The samples were drawn from the first 160 participants of the ongoing ImmuneRACE study and from 1,254 subjects provided by 6 global collaborators. Deeply sampled blood TCRbeta repertoires from subjects exposed to, actively infected with, or recovered from COVID-19 were included in the dataset. The prospective study material was composed of cDNA or gDNA derived from T cells, B-cell-depleted T cells, or PBMCs. A freely available public database, intended as a resource for researchers studying the immune response to SARS-CoV-2, is where the repertoires were released.

TCRbeta CDR3 regions were amplified from genomic DNA using the immunoSEQ Assay, a bias-controlled multiplex PCR. In the authors' own workflow: The number of nucleated cells in each sample was estimated from the amplification of reference gene primers within the assay. Sequence reads were collapsed and filtered to measure the absolute abundance of every unique TCRbeta CDR3 rearrangement. For each sample, productive Simpson clonality was calculated by taking the square root of Simpson's diversity index across productive rearrangements. Sourced from immuneACCESS, this table was stored by TCRdb with only in-frame sequences that have V and J called. A share of the clones is absent; for the studies checked, an unresolved V gene accounts for under half, and the remainder has no known explanation. V, J and clone size reflect that table, while D and trimming were determined from the DNA. The sample table lists 120,000 or so clones, around 88% of them with a count of one. The biggest ten clones account for 5.9% of the sample.

Each collaborating institution followed its own protocols to collect whole blood in K2EDTA tubes. Collaborator samples were shipped for TCRbeta analysis as frozen whole blood, isolated PBMCs, or DNA extracted from either sample type. As regards this clone: The antigen this receptor binds is unknown. No per-base quality is available; no much larger clone lies one base away.

The study at large found these results: The amount of clinical and demographic metadata varied by source and participant and was provided uncurated.

The sample taken for sequencing was peripheral blood. The sequence derives from a man aged 80 or over with active or convalescent COVID-19.

The CDR3 protein: CASSEAGGPFEQFF. DNA sequence: TGTGCCAGTAGTGAAGCGGGGGGGCCTTTTGAGCAGTTCTTC. Here the chain combines TRBV19 and TRBJ2-1, with 10 bases aligning to TRBD2. After removal of 5 bases from V and 9 bases from J, the junction retains 7 bases not matched to a gene. Per the germline V gene (reference sequence), LNHDA is the CDR1 and SQIVND is the CDR2. The cysteine opens and the phenylalanine closes a CDR3 of 14 amino acids. CDR3 DNA is the only sequence kept; it has 42 bases, read in frame from the first base.